A selection of T cell receptor beta chains follows, all from one sample in a study of blood T cell repertoires in COVID-19. The repertoire was sequenced with immunoSEQ multiplex PCR; TCRdb's copy has only in-frame clones and lacks some. The sample lists 110,000 to 150,000 clones; 84% were seen once. The sample comprised peripheral blood. Source of these receptors: a human donor in a cohort sampled during active COVID-19. CDR3s include the opening cysteine and the closing phenylalanine or tryptophan. The listing skips clone size in some rows; elsewhere it reads once, few, many or a size class.

V gene	J gene	clone size	CDR3 protein
TRBV5-1	TRBJ2-1	few	CASSLSAGGPSEQFF
TRBV24-1	TRBJ2-1	-	CATSDKTGTGSNEQFF
TRBV5-1	TRBJ2-1	-	CASEPRAGRGESGSEQFF
TRBV4-2	TRBJ2-3	-	CASSQRTRTDTQYF
TRBV15	TRBJ1-1	-	CATSRRRQAEAFF
TRBV5-4	TRBJ2-5	-	CASSTARDRETQYF
TRBV12-3/TRBV12-4	TRBJ1-6	once	CASSLSGDSPLHF
TRBV2	TRBJ1-2	-	CASSEGQYYGYTF
TRBV7-9	TRBJ2-7	few	CASSAGTGVHEQYF
TRBV5-8	TRBJ2-5	-	CASDAWGRLRETQYF
TRBV7-2	TRBJ2-2	few	CASSSRTANTGELFF
TRBV11-2	TRBJ1-1	-	CASSLDPRGTEAFF
TRBV18	TRBJ2-5	-	CASLRGVQETQYF
TRBV11-3	TRBJ2-2	-	CASSAGGAGWDTGELFF
TRBV3-1/TRBV3-2	TRBJ2-3	once	CASSRRSSGGKYTDTQYF
TRBV6-4	TRBJ1-6	few	CASSAGQYNSPLHF
TRBV7-2	TRBJ1-2	-	CASSLENSAASGYTF
TRBV7-3	TRBJ2-5	-	CASSLAGVPQETQYF